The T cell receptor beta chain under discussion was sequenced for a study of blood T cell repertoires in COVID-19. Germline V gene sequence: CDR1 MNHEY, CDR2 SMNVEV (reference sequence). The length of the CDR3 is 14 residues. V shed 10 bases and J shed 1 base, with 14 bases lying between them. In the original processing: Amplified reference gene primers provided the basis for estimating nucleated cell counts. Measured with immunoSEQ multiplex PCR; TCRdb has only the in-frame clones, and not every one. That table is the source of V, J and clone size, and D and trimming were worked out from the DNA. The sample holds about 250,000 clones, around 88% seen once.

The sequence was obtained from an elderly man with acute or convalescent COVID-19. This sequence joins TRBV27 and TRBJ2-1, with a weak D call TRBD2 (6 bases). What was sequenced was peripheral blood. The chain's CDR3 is CATSRGDSYNEQFF. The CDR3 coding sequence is TGTGCCACCTCGCGGGGAGATTCCTACAATGAGCAGTTCTTC.